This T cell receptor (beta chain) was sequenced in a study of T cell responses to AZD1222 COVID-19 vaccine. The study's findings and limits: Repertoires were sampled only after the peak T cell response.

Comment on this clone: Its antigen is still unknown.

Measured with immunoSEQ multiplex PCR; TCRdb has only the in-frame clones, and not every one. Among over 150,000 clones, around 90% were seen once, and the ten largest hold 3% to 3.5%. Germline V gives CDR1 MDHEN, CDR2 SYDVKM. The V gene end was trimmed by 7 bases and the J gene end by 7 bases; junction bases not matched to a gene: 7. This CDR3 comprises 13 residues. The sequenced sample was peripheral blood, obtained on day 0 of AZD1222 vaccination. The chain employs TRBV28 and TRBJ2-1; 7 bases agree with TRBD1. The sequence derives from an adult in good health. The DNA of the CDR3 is TGTGCCAGCAATGACAGGGATCGGAATGAGCAGTTCTTC. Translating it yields CASNDRDRNEQFF.